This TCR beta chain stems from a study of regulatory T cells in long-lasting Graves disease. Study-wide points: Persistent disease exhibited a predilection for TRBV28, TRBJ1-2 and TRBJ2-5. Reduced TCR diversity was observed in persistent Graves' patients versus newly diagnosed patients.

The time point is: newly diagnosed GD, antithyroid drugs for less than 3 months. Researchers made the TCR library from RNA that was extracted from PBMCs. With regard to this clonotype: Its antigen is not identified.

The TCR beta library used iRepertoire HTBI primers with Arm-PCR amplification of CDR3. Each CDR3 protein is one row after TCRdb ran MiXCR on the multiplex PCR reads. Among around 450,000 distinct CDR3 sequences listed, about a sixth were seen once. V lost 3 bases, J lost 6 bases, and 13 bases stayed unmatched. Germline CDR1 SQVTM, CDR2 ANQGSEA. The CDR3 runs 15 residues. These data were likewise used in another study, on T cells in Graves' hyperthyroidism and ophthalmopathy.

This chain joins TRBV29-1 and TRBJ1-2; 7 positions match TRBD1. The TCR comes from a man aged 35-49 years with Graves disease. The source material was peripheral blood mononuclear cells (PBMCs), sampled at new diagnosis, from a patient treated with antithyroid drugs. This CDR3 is CSVDQISDRDDGYTF. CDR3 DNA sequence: TGCAGCGTTGACCAAATTTCCGACAGGGATGATGGCTACACCTTC. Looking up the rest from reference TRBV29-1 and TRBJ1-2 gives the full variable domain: SAVISQKPSRDICQRGTSLTIQCQVDSQVTMMFWYRQQPGQSLTLIATANQGSEATYESGFVIDKFPISRPNLTFSTLTVSNMSPEDSSIYLCSVDQISDRDDGYTFGSGTRLTVV.